The rows below give T cell receptor beta chains drawn from one sample of a study of blood T cell repertoires in COVID-19. Assay used: immunoSEQ multiplex PCR; TCRdb lists only in-frame clones, some missing. The sample has around 150,000 clones; more than 75% are singletons. The specimen sequenced was peripheral blood. The origin of the receptors is a man between 60 and 70 years old who had recovered from COVID-19. Each CDR3 is given with its conserved first and last residue. The D gene is left open where the match is weak. Part of the rows lack a size; the others show once, few, many or a class for expanded clones.

d_call	v_call	clone_size	j_call	cdr3_aa	cdr3_nt
NA	TRBV7-2	NA	TRBJ2-4	CASSPRQGGIQYF	TGTGCCAGCAGCCCGCGGCAGGGGGGCATTCAGTACTTC
NA	TRBV11-2	NA	TRBJ2-3	CASSLDRGWTDTQYF	TGTGCCAGCAGCTTAGACAGGGGCTGGACAGATACGCAGTATTTT
NA	TRBV30	NA	TRBJ2-1	CASGPGDSFEQFF	TGTGCCTCTGGCCCCGGGGACTCCTTTGAGCAGTTCTTC
NA	TRBV4-2	NA	TRBJ2-3	CASSPGIQPTGTDTQYF	TGTGCCAGCAGCCCGGGAATTCAGCCAACGGGCACAGATACGCAGTATTTT
TRBD1	TRBV5-4	NA	TRBJ1-4	CASSSTGGGEKLFF	TGTGCCAGCAGCTCAACAGGGGGAGGCGAAAAACTGTTTTTT
TRBD1	TRBV4-3	NA	TRBJ1-5	CASSQDWDRDNQPQHF	TGCGCCAGCAGCCAAGATTGGGACAGGGATAATCAGCCCCAGCATTTT
NA	TRBV9	few	TRBJ2-5	CASTARPGETQYF	TGTGCCAGCACTGCCCGTCCCGGGGAGACCCAGTACTTC
NA	TRBV24-1	few	TRBJ2-2	CATSDLRGSSFTNTGELFF	TGTGCCACCAGTGATTTGCGGGGGTCGTCCTTTACGAACACCGGGGAGCTGTTTTTT
NA	TRBV6-5	NA	TRBJ2-1	CASTKSSLVNEQFF	TGTGCCAGCACCAAAAGCAGTCTAGTCAATGAGCAGTTCTTC
TRBD1	TRBV19	once	TRBJ1-5	CASSIPDRDPHF	TGTGCCAGTAGTATCCCCGACAGGGACCCTCATTTT
TRBD1	TRBV4-3	once	TRBJ2-3	CASSRTGGLRTDTQYF	TGCGCCAGCAGCCGCACAGGGGGCCTTCGCACAGATACGCAGTATTTT
NA	TRBV19	NA	TRBJ1-5	CASSIFQGTGQPQHF	TGTGCCAGTAGTATATTTCAGGGGACCGGTCAGCCCCAGCATTTT
NA	TRBV6-5	NA	TRBJ1-1	CASSYDSGNTEAFF	TGTGCCAGCAGTTATGACAGTGGAAACACTGAAGCTTTCTTT
NA	TRBV30	NA	TRBJ1-1	CAWSRWPSEAFF	TGTGCCTGGAGTCGTTGGCCATCTGAAGCTTTCTTT
NA	TRBV19	NA	TRBJ2-3	CASSISLARGRDTQYF	TGTGCCAGTAGTATCTCCCTAGCGCGCGGAAGAGATACGCAGTATTTT
NA	TRBV28	NA	TRBJ2-4	CASSSPGGAKNIQYF	TGTGCCAGCAGTTCCCCTGGAGGTGCCAAAAACATTCAGTACTTC
TRBD2	TRBV28	NA	TRBJ2-3	CASSASVAGGETDTQYF	TGTGCCAGCAGTGCATCCGTGGCGGGGGGAGAGACAGATACGCAGTATTTT
TRBD1	TRBV28	NA	TRBJ1-1	CASSLHRGNTEAFF	TGTGCCAGCAGCTTGCACAGGGGGAACACTGAAGCTTTCTTT
TRBD1	TRBV4-3	NA	TRBJ1-5	CASSPGQGNQPQHF	TGCGCCAGCAGCCCGGGACAGGGTAATCAGCCCCAGCATTTT
NA	TRBV12-2	NA	TRBJ2-7	CASRLAHQGTPYEQYF	TGTGCAAGTCGCTTAGCGCATCAGGGGACCCCCTACGAGCAGTACTTC
TRBD1	TRBV7-2	NA	TRBJ2-4	CASSLEGAAKNIQYF	TGTGCCAGCAGCTTAGAGGGGGCGGCCAAAAACATTCAGTACTTC
TRBD1	TRBV6-6	NA	TRBJ1-4	CASRLTTGGSNEKLFF	TGTGCCAGCAGACTAACTACAGGGGGTTCTAATGAAAAACTGTTTTTT
TRBD1	TRBV4-3	NA	TRBJ2-7	CASSLAAGTGNEQYF	TGCGCCAGCAGCCTCGCCGCCGGGACAGGGAACGAGCAGTACTTC
NA	TRBV2	once	TRBJ2-7	CASTPARAAYEQYF	TGTGCCAGCACCCCCGCGAGGGCCGCCTACGAGCAGTACTTC
NA	TRBV28	NA	TRBJ2-1	CASSSFTQGSTYNEQFF	TGTGCCAGCAGCTCATTCACACAGGGTTCGACCTACAATGAGCAGTTCTTC
TRBD1	TRBV6-5	NA	TRBJ2-3	CASSSTGGRDTQYF	TGTGCCAGCAGCTCCACAGGGGGCAGAGATACGCAGTATTTT
TRBD1	TRBV6-6	NA	TRBJ1-5	CASSRQGPRGPQHF	TGTGCCAGCAGCCGACAGGGGCCCCGGGGGCCCCAGCATTTT
TRBD1	TRBV28	once	TRBJ1-2	CASSFGQGAYGYTF	TGTGCCAGCAGTTTTGGGCAGGGGGCTTATGGCTACACCTTC
TRBD2	TRBV3-1/TRBV3-2	NA	TRBJ2-7	CASSSGGSSSYEQYF	TGTGCCAGCAGCTCCGGGGGGAGTAGCTCCTACGAGCAGTACTTC
TRBD1	TRBV6-1	NA	TRBJ1-3	CASSVTSDRGGNTIYF	TGTGCCAGCAGTGTCACCAGCGACAGGGGGGGAAACACCATATATTTT
TRBD1	TRBV6-6	NA	TRBJ2-5	CASSWGQGGLETQYF	TGTGCCAGCAGTTGGGGACAGGGTGGTTTAGAGACCCAGTACTTC
TRBD1	TRBV14	NA	TRBJ1-1	CASSQQGASEAFF	TGTGCCAGCAGCCAACAGGGGGCTTCTGAAGCTTTCTTT
NA	TRBV19	NA	TRBJ1-5	CASSIRDNDQPQHF	TGTGCCAGTAGTATCCGGGACAACGATCAGCCCCAGCATTTT
NA	TRBV9	NA	TRBJ2-3	CASSYLAHPTDTQYF	TGTGCCAGCAGCTACCTAGCGCACCCCACAGATACGCAGTATTTT
TRBD1	TRBV7-2	NA	TRBJ2-6	CASSPRTGTGANVLTF	TGTGCCAGCAGCCCAAGGACAGGGACTGGGGCCAACGTCCTGACTTTC
TRBD1	TRBV28	few	TRBJ2-2	CASSLLTGGNTGELFF	TGTGCCAGCAGTTTGCTGACAGGGGGGAACACCGGGGAGCTGTTTTTT
NA	TRBV5-1	NA	TRBJ2-1	CASSLDRYNEQFF	TGCGCCAGCAGCTTGGATCGGTACAATGAGCAGTTCTTC
NA	TRBV5-1	NA	TRBJ2-7	CASSLVPARGSPYEQYF	TGCGCCAGCAGCTTGGTTCCGGCTCGGGGGTCCCCCTACGAGCAGTACTTC
TRBD2	TRBV19	few	TRBJ2-1	CASSLRGGWGNEQFF	TGTGCCAGTTCGTTACGGGGGGGCTGGGGCAATGAGCAGTTCTTC
NA	TRBV10-3	NA	TRBJ2-3	CAISESKGVDTQYF	TGTGCCATCAGTGAGTCGAAGGGGGTAGATACGCAGTATTTT
TRBD1	TRBV4-1	NA	TRBJ2-2	CASSQDGTGIAGELFF	TGCGCCAGCAGCCAAGATGGGACAGGGATTGCCGGGGAGCTGTTTTTT
NA	TRBV11-2	NA	TRBJ1-4	CASSFPYEKLFF	TGTGCCAGCAGCTTCCCTTATGAAAAACTGTTTTTT
TRBD2	TRBV19	NA	TRBJ2-6	CASSATSGRVPGANVLTF	TGTGCCAGTAGTGCTACTAGCGGGAGGGTCCCTGGGGCCAACGTCCTGACTTTC
NA	TRBV24-1	NA	TRBJ2-1	CATSERFNEQFF	TGTGCCACCAGTGAACGGTTCAATGAGCAGTTCTTC
TRBD2	TRBV7-9	NA	TRBJ2-3	CASSAGTSGRGSTDTQYF	TGTGCCAGCAGCGCCGGGACTAGCGGGAGAGGTAGCACAGATACGCAGTATTTT
TRBD1	TRBV19	NA	TRBJ1-1	CASSIITGGTEAFF	TGTGCCAGTAGTATTATTACAGGGGGCACTGAAGCTTTCTTT
NA	TRBV11-3	NA	TRBJ1-6	CASSLDGTENSPLHF	TGTGCCAGCAGCTTAGATGGTACAGAGAATTCACCCCTCCACTTT
TRBD2	TRBV4-3	once	TRBJ2-1	CASSQDWMSGRPNEQFF	TGCGCCAGCAGCCAAGACTGGATGAGCGGGAGGCCCAATGAGCAGTTCTTC
NA	TRBV27	NA	TRBJ2-7	CASSLGLTRGEQYF	TGTGCCAGCAGTTTGGGCCTTACCAGGGGAGAGCAGTACTTC
TRBD2	TRBV4-3	NA	TRBJ2-3	CASSQSSGNGYTQYF	TGCGCCAGCAGCCAATCTAGCGGGAATGGGTATACGCAGTATTTT
TRBD1	TRBV6-5	NA	TRBJ2-7	CASSRQGANEQYF	TGTGCCAGCAGTAGACAGGGGGCGAACGAGCAGTACTTC
NA	TRBV5-5	NA	TRBJ2-1	CASSLSVAEGLNEQFF	TGTGCCAGCAGCTTGTCTGTGGCCGAGGGCCTCAATGAGCAGTTCTTC
TRBD1	TRBV27	NA	TRBJ2-7	CASSLGTGTGAYEQYF	TGTGCCAGCAGTCTCGGGACCGGGACAGGGGCTTACGAGCAGTACTTC
NA	TRBV9	NA	TRBJ1-1	CASSPPGRGAGTEAFF	TGTGCCAGCAGCCCTCCAGGGAGGGGCGCCGGCACTGAAGCTTTCTTT
NA	TRBV10-3	once	TRBJ1-1	CAISDTVNTEAFF	TGTGCCATCAGTGACACTGTGAACACTGAAGCTTTCTTT
TRBD2	TRBV24-1	NA	TRBJ2-1	CATSDTAGGPYNEQFF	TGTGCCACCAGTGATACAGCGGGAGGGCCCTACAATGAGCAGTTCTTC
NA	TRBV30	NA	TRBJ1-1	CAWSPTGTEAFF	TGTGCCTGGAGTCCCACAGGCACTGAAGCTTTCTTT
TRBD1	TRBV19	NA	TRBJ1-6	CASSVDRGSSPLHF	TGTGCCAGTAGCGTCGACAGGGGCAGTTCACCCCTCCACTTT
TRBD1	TRBV4-1	NA	TRBJ2-7	CASSQSWDSLREQYF	TGCGCCAGCAGCCAAAGTTGGGACAGTCTTCGCGAGCAGTACTTC
TRBD1	TRBV7-8	NA	TRBJ1-2	CASSLETGRHGYTF	TGTGCCAGCAGCTTAGAGACAGGGCGGCACGGCTACACCTTC